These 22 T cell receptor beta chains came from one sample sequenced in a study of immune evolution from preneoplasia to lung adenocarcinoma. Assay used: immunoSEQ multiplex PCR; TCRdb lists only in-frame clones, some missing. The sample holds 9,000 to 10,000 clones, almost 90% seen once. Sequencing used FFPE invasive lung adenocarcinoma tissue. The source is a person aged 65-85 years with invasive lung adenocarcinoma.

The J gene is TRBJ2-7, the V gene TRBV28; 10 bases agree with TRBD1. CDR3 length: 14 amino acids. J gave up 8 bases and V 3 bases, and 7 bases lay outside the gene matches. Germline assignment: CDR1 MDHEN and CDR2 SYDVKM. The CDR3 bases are TGTGCCAGCAGTTTGGGGACAGGGGTTTACCAGCAGTACTTC. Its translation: CASSLGTGVYQQYF.

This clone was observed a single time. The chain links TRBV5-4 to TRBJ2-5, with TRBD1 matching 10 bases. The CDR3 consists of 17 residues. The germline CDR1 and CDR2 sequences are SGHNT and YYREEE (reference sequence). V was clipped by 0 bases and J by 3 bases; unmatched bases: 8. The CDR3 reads CASSLDWSGQGEETQYF. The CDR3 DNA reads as TGTGCCAGCAGCTTGGACTGGAGCGGACAGGGGGAAGAGACCCAGTACTTC.

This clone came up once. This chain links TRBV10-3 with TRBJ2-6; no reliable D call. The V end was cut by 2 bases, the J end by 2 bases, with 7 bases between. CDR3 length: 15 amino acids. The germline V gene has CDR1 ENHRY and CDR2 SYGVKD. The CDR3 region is CAISERSPGANVLTF. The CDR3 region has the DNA TGTGCCATCAGTGAGAGGTCACCTGGGGCCAACGTCCTGACTTTC.

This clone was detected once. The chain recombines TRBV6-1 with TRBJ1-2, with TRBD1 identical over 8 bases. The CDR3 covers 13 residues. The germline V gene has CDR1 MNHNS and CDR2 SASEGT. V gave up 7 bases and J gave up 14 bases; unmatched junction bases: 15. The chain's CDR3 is CASKAGGAARWTF. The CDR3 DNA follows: TGTGCCAGCAAAGCAGGGGGCGCCGCTCGGTGGACCTTC.

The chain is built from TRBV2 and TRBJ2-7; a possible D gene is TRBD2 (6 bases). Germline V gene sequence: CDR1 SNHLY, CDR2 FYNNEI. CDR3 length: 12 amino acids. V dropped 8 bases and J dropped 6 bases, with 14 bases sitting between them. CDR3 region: CASQTPGGEQYF. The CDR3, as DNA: TGTGCCAGCCAGACCCCCGGGGGCGAGCAGTACTTC.

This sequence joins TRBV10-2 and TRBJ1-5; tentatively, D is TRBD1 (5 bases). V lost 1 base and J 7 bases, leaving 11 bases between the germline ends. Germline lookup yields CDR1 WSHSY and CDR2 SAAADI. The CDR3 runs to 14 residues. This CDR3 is CASSEWDVRQPQHF. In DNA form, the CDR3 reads TGCGCCAGCAGTGAGTGGGACGTACGGCAGCCCCAGCATTTT.

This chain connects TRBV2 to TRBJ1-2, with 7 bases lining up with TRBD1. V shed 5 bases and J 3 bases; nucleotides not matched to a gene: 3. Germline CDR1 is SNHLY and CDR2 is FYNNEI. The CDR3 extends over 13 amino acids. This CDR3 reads CASSRGGDYGYTF. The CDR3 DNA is TGTGCCAGCAGTAGAGGGGGCGACTATGGCTACACCTTC. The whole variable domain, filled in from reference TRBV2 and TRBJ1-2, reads EPEVTQTPSHQVTQMGQEVILRCVPISNHLYFYWYRQILGQKVEFLVSFYNNEISEKSEIFDDQFSVERPDGSNFTLKIRSTKLEDSAMYFCASSRGGDYGYTFGSGTRLTVV.

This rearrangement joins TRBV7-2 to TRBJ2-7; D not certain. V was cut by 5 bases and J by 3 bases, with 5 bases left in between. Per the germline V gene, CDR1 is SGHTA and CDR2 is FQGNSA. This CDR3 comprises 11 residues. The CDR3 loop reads CASSRLYEQYF. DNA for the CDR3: TGTGCCAGCAGCCGCCTCTACGAGCAGTACTTC.

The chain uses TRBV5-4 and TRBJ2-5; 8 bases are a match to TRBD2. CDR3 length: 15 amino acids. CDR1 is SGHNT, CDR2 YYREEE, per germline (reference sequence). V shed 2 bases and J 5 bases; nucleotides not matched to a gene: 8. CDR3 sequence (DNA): TGTGCCAGCAGCTTAGACGGGGGGGGATGGGAGACCCAGTACTTC. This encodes CASSLDGGGWETQYF.

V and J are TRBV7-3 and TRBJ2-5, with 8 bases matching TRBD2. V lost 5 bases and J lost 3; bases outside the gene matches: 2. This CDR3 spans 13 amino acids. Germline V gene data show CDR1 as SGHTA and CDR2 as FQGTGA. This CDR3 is CASSSSGEETQYF. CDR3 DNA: TGTGCCAGCAGCAGTAGCGGGGAAGAGACCCAGTACTTC.

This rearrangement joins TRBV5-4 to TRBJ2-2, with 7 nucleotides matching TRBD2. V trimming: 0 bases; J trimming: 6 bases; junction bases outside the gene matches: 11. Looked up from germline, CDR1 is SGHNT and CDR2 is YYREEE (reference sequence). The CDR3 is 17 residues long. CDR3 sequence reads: CASSLGEGSVVAGELFF. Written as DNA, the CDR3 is TGTGCCAGCAGCTTGGGGGAGGGGAGTGTCGTCGCCGGGGAGCTGTTTTTT.

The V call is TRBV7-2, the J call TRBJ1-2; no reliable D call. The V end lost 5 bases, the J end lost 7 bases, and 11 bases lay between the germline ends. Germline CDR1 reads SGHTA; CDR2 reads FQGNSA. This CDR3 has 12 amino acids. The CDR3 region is CASSRILGGYTF. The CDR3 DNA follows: TGTGCCAGCAGCCGGATCCTAGGTGGCTACACCTTC.

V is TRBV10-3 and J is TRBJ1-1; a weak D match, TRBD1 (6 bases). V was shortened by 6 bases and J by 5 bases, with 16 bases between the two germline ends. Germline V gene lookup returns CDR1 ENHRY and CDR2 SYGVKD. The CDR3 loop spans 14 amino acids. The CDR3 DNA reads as TGTGCCATCAGGGGGACACCCCCGGATACTGAAGCTTTCTTT. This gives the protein CAIRGTPPDTEAFF.

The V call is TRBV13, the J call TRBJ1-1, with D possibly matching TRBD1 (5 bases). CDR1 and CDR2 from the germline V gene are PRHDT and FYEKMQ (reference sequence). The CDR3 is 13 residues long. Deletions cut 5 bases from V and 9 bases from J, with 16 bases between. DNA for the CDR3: TGTGCCAGCAGCACCCTGGGACGGAAAAAAGCTTTCTTT. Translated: CASSTLGRKKAFF. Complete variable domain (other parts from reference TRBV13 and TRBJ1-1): AAGVIQSPRHLIKEKRETATLKCYPIPRHDTVYWYQQGPGQDPQFLISFYEKMQSDKGSIPDRFSAQQFSDYHSELNMSSLELGDSALYFCASSTLGRKKAFFGQGTRLTVV.

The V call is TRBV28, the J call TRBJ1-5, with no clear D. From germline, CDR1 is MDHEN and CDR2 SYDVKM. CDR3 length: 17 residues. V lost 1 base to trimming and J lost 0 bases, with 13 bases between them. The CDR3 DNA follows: TGTGCCAGCAGTTTATCCGGAGAGATCTCTAGCAATCAGCCCCAGCATTTT. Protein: CASSLSGEISSNQPQHF.

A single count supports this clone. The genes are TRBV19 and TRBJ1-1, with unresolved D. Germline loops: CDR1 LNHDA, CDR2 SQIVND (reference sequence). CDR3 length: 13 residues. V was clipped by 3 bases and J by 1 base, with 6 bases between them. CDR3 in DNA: TGTGCCAGTAGTATCGGACGGAACACTGAAGCTTTCTTT. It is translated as CASSIGRNTEAFF. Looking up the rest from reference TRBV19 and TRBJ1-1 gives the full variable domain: DGGITQSPKYLFRKEGQNVTLSCEQNLNHDAMYWYRQDPGQGLRLIYYSQIVNDFQKGDIAEGYSVSREKKESFPLTVTSAQKNPTAFYLCASSIGRNTEAFFGQGTRLTVV.

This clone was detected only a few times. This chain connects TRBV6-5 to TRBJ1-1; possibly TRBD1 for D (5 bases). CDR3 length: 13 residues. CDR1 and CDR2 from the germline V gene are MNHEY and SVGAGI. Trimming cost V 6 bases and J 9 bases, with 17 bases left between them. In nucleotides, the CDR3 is TGTGCCAGCAGGAAGTCGGGGGATTGGAAAGCTTTCTTT. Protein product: CASRKSGDWKAFF.

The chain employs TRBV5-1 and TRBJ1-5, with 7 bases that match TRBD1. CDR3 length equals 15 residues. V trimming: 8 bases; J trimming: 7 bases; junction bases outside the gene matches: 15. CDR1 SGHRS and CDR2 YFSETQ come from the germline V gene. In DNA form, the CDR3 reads TGCGCCAGGGGTTTACAGGGGAAGTATGGACAGCCCCAGCATTTT. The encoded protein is CARGLQGKYGQPQHF.

The CDR3 region has the DNA TGTGCCAGCAGCTTAGGCAGGGGGCTTCAGAATCAGCCCCAGCATTTT. This gives the protein CASSLGRGLQNQPQHF. The rearrangement joins TRBV7-8 to TRBJ1-5; 8 bases are a match to TRBD1. This CDR3 region has 16 residues. V trimming: 1 base; J trimming: 4 bases; junction bases outside the gene matches: 6. In germline, CDR1 is SGHVS, CDR2 FQNEAQ.

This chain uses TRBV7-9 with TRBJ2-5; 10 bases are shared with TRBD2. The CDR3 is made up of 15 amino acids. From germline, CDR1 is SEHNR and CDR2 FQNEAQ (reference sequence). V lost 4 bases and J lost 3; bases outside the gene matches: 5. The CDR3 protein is CASSSAGGPEETQYF. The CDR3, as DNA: TGTGCCAGCAGCTCAGCGGGAGGGCCCGAAGAGACCCAGTACTTC. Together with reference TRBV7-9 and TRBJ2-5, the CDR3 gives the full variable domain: DTGVSQNPRHKITKRGQNVTFRCDPISEHNRLYWYRQTLGQGPEFLTYFQNEAQLEKSRLLSDRFSAERPKGSFSTLEIQRTEQGDSAMYLCASSSAGGPEETQYFGPGTRLLVL.

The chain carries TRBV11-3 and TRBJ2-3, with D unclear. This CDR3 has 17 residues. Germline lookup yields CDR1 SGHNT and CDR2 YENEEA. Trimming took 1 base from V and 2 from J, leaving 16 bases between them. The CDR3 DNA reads TGTGCCAGCAGCTTAGGGTCACCTTGGGCTGTCACAGATACGCAGTATTTT. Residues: CASSLGSPWAVTDTQYF.

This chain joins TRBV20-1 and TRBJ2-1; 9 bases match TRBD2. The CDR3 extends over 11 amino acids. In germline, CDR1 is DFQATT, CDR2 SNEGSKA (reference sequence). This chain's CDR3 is CGVSGRNEQFF. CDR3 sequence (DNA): TGCGGAGTTAGCGGGAGAAATGAGCAGTTCTTC.